The rows below give T cell receptor beta chains drawn from one sample of a study of blood T cells in healthy people across ages. One entry per CDR3 protein results from TCRdb running MiXCR on the 5' RACE reads. The table shows roughly 1.6 million distinct CDR3 sequences, with 34% occurring only once. What was sequenced was blood. The receptors derive from a woman aged 30 to 39 in good health. Each CDR3 is given with its conserved first and last residue. A D gene is named only where the DNA matches it firmly. Clone sizes are given selectively: once, few, many, or a class where the clone is expanded.

CDR3 DNA	CDR3 protein	V gene	J gene	D gene	clone size
TGTGCCAGCAGCTCAAGCGGGGGGAGTTACAATGAGCAGTACTTC	CASSSSGGSYNEQYF	TRBV7-3	TRBJ2-7	TRBD2	-
TGTGCCAGCAGCTTCGGGCAGGAGATCGGGGAGCAGTACTTC	CASSFGQEIGEQYF	TRBV5-5	TRBJ2-7	-	-
TGTGCCAGCAGCTTGGCATTTTCCAATCAGCCCCAGCATTTT	CASSLAFSNQPQHF	TRBV5-5	TRBJ1-5	-	few
TGTGCCAGCAGTCTGGGCTCGAATAAATACCAGTACTTC	CASSLGSNKYQYF	TRBV12-3/TRBV12-4	TRBJ2-5	-	-
TGCGCCGGCAGCTTGGAGGGAGCGGGGGCCGAAGAGACCCAGTACTTC	CAGSLEGAGAEETQYF	TRBV5-1	TRBJ2-5	TRBD2	-
TGTGCCAGCAGCTCCGTCTTGATCGGAGGTACGCAGTATTTT	CASSSVLIGGTQYF	TRBV7-9	TRBJ2-3	-	few
TGCAGCGTTGAAGTCGACAGCCGCTCTGGGGCCAACGTCCTGACTTTC	CSVEVDSRSGANVLTF	TRBV29-1	TRBJ2-6	-	many
TGTGCCAGCAGCTCGCTGGACAGGGTCACAGATACGCAGTATTTT	CASSSLDRVTDTQYF	TRBV5-6	TRBJ2-3	TRBD1	-
TGTGCCAGCAGCCCTGGCCGACTAGCGGGTTACAATGAGCAGTTCTTC	CASSPGRLAGYNEQFF	TRBV7-2	TRBJ2-1	TRBD2	many
TGCAGTGCTAGTCCTGAGACAGGGCGCGAGCAGTACTTC	CSASPETGREQYF	TRBV20-1	TRBJ2-7	TRBD1	few
TGCAGTGCTAGAGAAACGACAAGAAATCAGCCCCAGCATTTT	CSARETTRNQPQHF	TRBV20-1	TRBJ1-5	-	-
TGCAGCGTTGGGACGGCGAACACTGAAGCTTTCTTT	CSVGTANTEAFF	TRBV29-1	TRBJ1-1	-	many
TGCAGCGTGCTCCCGGGACAGGGGGAGTCTAGCTATGGCTACACCTTC	CSVLPGQGESSYGYTF	TRBV29-1	TRBJ1-2	TRBD1	-
TGTGCCAGCAGCAGTAGCGGGGGGGCCGTCGACAATGAGCAGTTCTTC	CASSSSGGAVDNEQFF	TRBV3-1	TRBJ2-1	TRBD2	few
TGCAGTGCAAAATCAAAGGGACAGCAAAACACTGAAGCTTTCTTT	CSAKSKGQQNTEAFF	TRBV20-1	TRBJ1-1	TRBD1	few
TGTGCCAGCAGCACCCGACAGGATACGGAAGAAAAACTGTTTTTT	CASSTRQDTEEKLFF	TRBV7-6	TRBJ1-4	-	-
TGTGCCAGCAGTTACTCGTGGAATAGCAATGAGCAGTTCTTC	CASSYSWNSNEQFF	TRBV6-5	TRBJ2-1	-	few
TGTGCCAGCAGCTTCGGCAGGGGAGACTATGGCTACACCTTC	CASSFGRGDYGYTF	TRBV7-2	TRBJ1-2	-	-
TGCGCCAGCAGTAATAGGGCATTTTTCTACGAGCAGTACTTC	CASSNRAFFYEQYF	TRBV5-1	TRBJ2-7	-	-
TGTGCCAGCACCCCGCGGGACAGACTGGGAGAGACCCAGTACTTC	CASTPRDRLGETQYF	TRBV12-3/TRBV12-4	TRBJ2-5	-	few
TGCAGTGCTAGCGGGACCCACACAGATACGCAGTATTTT	CSASGTHTDTQYF	TRBV20-1	TRBJ2-3	-	-
TGCGCCAGCAGCCCCCCGCGGGAGTGGGCAGATACGCAGTATTTT	CASSPPREWADTQYF	TRBV5-1	TRBJ2-3	TRBD2	-
TGCAGTGCTCAACAAACCGGGACAGGGTTATATGGCTACACCTTC	CSAQQTGTGLYGYTF	TRBV20-1	TRBJ1-2	TRBD1	few
TGTGCTAGTGGTTCATCTAGCGGGGGGGACAATGAGCAGTTCTTC	CASGSSSGGDNEQFF	TRBV12-5	TRBJ2-1	TRBD2	few
TGTGCCAGCAGTTTAATAGGAGGACAAAGCAATCAGCCCCAGCATTTT	CASSLIGGQSNQPQHF	TRBV28	TRBJ1-5	-	-
TGCGCCAGCAGCTTGGAAGGAGTGGCCTACGAGCAGTACTTC	CASSLEGVAYEQYF	TRBV5-1	TRBJ2-7	-	-
TGCAGTGCTTCCCGACAGAAATCCTACGAGCAGTACTTC	CSASRQKSYEQYF	TRBV20-1	TRBJ2-7	-	-
TGTGCCAGCAGTGAAGGGGTGGGGGTTGGTCCCTACTACGAGCAGTACTTC	CASSEGVGVGPYYEQYF	TRBV6-1	TRBJ2-7	-	-
TGCAGTGCTAGAGATGAGCGGGGGGGCTTTGAGCAGTTCTTC	CSARDERGGFEQFF	TRBV20-1	TRBJ2-1	TRBD2	many
TGTGCCAGCAGCCTCGACAGGACGGCAGATACGCAGTATTTT	CASSLDRTADTQYF	TRBV7-2	TRBJ2-3	-	many
TGCAGTGCTAGGCAGGGCCTGAATGGCTACACCTTC	CSARQGLNGYTF	TRBV20-1	TRBJ1-2	-	few